The entry below gives a single T cell receptor beta chain sequence along with its context. This entry belongs to a study of blood T cell repertoires in COVID-19. About the research overall: PBMCs, B-cell-depleted T cells, or T cells were the source of the cDNA or gDNA that made up the material.

Germline lookup yields CDR1 SGHKS and CDR2 YYEKEE (reference sequence). V lost 0 bases and J lost 7; bases outside the gene matches: 6. This CDR3 contains 14 residues. Per the study methods: Reference gene primer amplification yielded estimated nucleated cell counts. Only in-frame clones appear in the TCRdb table, and some are missing; sequencing was by immunoSEQ multiplex PCR. The V and J calls and clone size are taken from that table; D and trimming were inferred from the DNA. The profile shows over 13,000 clones, about 92% of them singletons. The TCR sequence derives from a human donor in a cohort sampled during active COVID-19. The chain recombines TRBV5-5 with TRBJ1-1, with 7 bases aligning to TRBD1. Sample: peripheral blood. CDR3 sequence reads: CASSLARAGGEAFF. Here the CDR3 DNA reads TGTGCCAGCAGCTTGGCGCGGGCAGGGGGTGAAGCTTTCTTT.